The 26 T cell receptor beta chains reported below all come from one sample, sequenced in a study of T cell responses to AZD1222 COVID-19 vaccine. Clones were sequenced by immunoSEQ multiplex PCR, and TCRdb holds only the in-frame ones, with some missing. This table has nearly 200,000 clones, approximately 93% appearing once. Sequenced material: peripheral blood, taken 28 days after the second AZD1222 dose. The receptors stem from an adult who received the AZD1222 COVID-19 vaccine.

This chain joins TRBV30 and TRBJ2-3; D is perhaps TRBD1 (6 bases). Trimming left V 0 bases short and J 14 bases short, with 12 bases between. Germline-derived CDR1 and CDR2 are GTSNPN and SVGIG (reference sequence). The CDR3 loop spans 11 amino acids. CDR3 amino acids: CAWSVGDRRYF. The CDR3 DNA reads TGTGCCTGGAGTGTAGGAGACAGGAGGTATTTT.

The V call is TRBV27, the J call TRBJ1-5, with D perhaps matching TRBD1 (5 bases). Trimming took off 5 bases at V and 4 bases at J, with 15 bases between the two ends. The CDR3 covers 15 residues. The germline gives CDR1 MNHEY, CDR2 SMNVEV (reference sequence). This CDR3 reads CASSITGTSNQPQHF. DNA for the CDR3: TGTGCCAGCAGTATAACCGGGACCTCAAATCAGCCCCAGCATTTT.

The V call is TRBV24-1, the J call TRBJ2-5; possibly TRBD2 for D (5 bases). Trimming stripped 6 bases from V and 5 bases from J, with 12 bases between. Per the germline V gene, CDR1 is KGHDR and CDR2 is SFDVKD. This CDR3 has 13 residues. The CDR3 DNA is TGTGCCACCAGTACTAGTTTGGGGGAGACCCAGTACTTC. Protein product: CATSTSLGETQYF.

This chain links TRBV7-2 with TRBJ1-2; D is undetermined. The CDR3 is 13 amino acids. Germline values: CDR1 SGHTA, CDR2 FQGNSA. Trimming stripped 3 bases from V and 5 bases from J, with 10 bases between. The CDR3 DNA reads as TGTGCCAGCAGCTTGATTGGGCCGTATGGCTACACCTTC. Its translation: CASSLIGPYGYTF.

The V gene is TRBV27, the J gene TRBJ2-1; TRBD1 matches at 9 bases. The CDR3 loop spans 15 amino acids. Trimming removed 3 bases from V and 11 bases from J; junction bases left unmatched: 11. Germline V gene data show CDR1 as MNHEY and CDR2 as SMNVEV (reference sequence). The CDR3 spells CASSFRDRAAGKQFF. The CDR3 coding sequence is TGTGCCAGCAGTTTCCGGGACAGGGCGGCGGGAAAGCAGTTCTTC.

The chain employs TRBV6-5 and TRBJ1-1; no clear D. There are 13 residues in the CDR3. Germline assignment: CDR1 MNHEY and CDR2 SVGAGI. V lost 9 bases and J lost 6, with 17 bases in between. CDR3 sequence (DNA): TGTGCCAGTACCCTCCGCCAGCTATCTGAAGCTTTCTTT. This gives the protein CASTLRQLSEAFF.

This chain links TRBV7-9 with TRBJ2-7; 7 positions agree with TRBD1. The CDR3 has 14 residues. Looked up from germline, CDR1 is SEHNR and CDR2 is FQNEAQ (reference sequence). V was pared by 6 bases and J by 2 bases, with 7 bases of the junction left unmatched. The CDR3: CASRPGTATYEQYF. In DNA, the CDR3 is TGTGCCAGCAGGCCCGGGACAGCCACCTACGAGCAGTACTTC.

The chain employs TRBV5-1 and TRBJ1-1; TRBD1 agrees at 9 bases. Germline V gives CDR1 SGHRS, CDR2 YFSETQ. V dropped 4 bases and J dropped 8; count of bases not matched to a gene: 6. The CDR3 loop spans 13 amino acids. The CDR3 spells CASSTGQGFEAFF. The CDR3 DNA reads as TGCGCCAGCAGCACGGGACAGGGCTTCGAAGCTTTCTTT.

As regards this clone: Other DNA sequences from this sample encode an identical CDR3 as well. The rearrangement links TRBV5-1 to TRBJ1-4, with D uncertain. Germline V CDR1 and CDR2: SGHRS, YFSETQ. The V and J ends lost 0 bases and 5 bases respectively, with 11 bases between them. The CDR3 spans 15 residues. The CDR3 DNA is TGCGCCAGCAGCTTGGCCCGACAAGCAAATGAAAAACTGTTTTTT. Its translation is CASSLARQANEKLFF.

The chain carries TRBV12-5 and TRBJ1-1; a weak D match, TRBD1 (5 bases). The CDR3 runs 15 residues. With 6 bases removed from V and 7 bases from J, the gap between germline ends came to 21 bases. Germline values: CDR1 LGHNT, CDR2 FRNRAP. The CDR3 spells CASGLWEGKNFEAFF. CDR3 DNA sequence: TGTGCTAGTGGACTCTGGGAGGGGAAGAATTTTGAAGCTTTCTTT. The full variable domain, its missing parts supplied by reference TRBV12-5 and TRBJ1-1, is DARVTQTPRHKVTEMGQEVTMRCQPILGHNTVFWYRQTMMQGLELLAYFRNRAPLDDSGMPKDRFSAEMPDATLATLKIQPSEPRDSAVYFCASGLWEGKNFEAFFGQGTRLTVV.

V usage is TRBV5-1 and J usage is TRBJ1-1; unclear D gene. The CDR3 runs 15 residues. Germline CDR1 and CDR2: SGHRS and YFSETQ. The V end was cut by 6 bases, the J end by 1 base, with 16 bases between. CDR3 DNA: TGCGCCAGCATGAGTGGTAGGCAGCCGAACACTGAAGCTTTCTTT. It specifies CASMSGRQPNTEAFF.

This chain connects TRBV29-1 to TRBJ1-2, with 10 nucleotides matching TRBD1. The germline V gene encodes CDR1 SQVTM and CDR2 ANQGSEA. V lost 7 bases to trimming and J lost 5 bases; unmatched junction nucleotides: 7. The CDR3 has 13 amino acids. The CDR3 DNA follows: TGCAGCGCACCGGGACAGGGGATGTATGGCTACACCTTC. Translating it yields CSAPGQGMYGYTF.

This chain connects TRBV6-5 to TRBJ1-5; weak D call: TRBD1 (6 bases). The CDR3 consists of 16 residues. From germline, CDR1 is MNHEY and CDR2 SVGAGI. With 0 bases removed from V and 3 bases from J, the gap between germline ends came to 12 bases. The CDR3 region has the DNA TGTGCCAGCAGTTACTCGCGCGGGACAATCAATCAGCCCCAGCATTTT. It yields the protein CASSYSRGTINQPQHF.

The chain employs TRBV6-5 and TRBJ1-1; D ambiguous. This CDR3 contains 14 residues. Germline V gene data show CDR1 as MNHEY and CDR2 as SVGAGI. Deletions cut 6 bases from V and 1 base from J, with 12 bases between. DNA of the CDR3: TGTGCCAGCAGACACTCCAGTCAGAACACTGAAGCTTTCTTT. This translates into CASRHSSQNTEAFF.

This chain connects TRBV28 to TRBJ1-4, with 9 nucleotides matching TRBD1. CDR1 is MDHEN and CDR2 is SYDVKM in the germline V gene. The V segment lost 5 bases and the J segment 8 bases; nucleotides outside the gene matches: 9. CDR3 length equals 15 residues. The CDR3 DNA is TGTGCCAGCAGTCGGGCCGGGACAGGGAAAGAAAAACTGTTTTTT. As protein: CASSRAGTGKEKLFF.

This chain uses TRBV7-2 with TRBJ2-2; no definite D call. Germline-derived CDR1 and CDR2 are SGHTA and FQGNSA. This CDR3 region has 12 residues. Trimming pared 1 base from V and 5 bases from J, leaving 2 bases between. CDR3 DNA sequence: TGTGCCAGCAGCTTAGATACCGGGGAGCTGTTTTTT. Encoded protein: CASSLDTGELFF.

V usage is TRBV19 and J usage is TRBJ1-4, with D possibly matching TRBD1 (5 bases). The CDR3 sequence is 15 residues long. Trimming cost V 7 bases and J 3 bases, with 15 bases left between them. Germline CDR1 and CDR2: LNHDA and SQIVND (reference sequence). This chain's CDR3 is CASTPGRGANEKLFF. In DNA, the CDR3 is TGTGCCAGTACGCCCGGGCGGGGGGCTAATGAAAAACTGTTTTTT.

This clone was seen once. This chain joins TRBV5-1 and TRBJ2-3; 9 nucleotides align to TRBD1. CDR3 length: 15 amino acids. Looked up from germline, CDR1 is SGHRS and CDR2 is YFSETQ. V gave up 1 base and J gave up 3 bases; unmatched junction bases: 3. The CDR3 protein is CASSLTGGGTDTQYF. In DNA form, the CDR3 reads TGCGCCAGCAGCTTGACAGGGGGCGGAACAGATACGCAGTATTTT.

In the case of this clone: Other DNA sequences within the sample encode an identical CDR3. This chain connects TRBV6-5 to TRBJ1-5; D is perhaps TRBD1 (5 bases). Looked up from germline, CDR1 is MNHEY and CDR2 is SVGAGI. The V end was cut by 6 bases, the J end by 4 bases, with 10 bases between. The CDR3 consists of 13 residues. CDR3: CASRGGLNQPQHF. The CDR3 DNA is TGTGCCAGCAGGGGGGGGTTAAATCAGCCCCAGCATTTT.

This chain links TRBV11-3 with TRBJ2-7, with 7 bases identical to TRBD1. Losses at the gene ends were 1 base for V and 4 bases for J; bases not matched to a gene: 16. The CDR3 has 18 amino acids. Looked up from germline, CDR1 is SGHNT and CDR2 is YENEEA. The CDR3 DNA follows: TGTGCCAGCAGCTTAGGTGGGGTAGCGACAGGGTTAATATACGAGCAGTACTTC. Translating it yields CASSLGGVATGLIYEQYF. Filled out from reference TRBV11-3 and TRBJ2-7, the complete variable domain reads EAGVVQSPRYKIIEKKQPVAFWCNPISGHNTLYWYLQNLGQGPELLIRYENEEAVDDSQLPKDRFSAERLKGVDSTLKIQPAELGDSAVYLCASSLGGVATGLIYEQYFGPGTRLTVT.

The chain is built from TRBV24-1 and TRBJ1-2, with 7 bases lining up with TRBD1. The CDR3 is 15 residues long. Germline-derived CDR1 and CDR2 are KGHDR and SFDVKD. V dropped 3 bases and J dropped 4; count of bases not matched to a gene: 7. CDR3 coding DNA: TGTGCCACCAGTGATACAGGGGCTTTAGCCTATGGCTACACCTTC. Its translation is CATSDTGALAYGYTF.

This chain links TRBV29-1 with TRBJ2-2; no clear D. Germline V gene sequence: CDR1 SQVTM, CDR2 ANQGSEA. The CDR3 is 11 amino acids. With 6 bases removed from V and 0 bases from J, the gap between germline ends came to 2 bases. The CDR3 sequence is CSVSNTGELFF. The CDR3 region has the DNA TGCAGCGTGTCGAACACCGGGGAGCTGTTTTTT.

CDR3 nucleotide sequence: TGTGCCAGCAGTAGGACTAGCGGGGGGGCTGATACGCAGTATTTT. Protein sequence: CASSRTSGGADTQYF. V usage is TRBV2 and J usage is TRBJ2-3, with TRBD2 matching over 15 bases. Germline V lookup: CDR1 SNHLY, CDR2 FYNNEI. The CDR3 spans 15 residues. V lost 5 bases to trimming and J lost 6 bases; unmatched junction nucleotides: 3.

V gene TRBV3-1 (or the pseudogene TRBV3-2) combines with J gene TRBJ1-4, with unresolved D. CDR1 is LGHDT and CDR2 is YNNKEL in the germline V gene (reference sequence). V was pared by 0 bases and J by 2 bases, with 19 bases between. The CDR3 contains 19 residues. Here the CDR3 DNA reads TGTGCCAGCAGCCAAGAAAGGGCCAGAGGAGGAGTGACTAATGAAAAACTGTTTTTT. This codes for CASSQERARGGVTNEKLFF.

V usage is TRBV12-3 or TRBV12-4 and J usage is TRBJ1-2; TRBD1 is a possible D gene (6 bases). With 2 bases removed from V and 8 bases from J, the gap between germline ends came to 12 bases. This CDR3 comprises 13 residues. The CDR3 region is CASSLRTGHGYTF. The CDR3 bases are TGTGCCAGCAGTTTAAGAACAGGGCACGGCTACACCTTC.

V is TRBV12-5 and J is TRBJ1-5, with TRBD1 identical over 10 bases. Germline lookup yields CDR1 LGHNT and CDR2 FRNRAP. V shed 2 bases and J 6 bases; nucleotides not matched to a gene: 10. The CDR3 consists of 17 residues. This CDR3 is CASGLRTGGGVGQPQHF. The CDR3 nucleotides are TGTGCTAGTGGTTTGAGGACAGGGGGTGGGGTAGGTCAGCCCCAGCATTTT.